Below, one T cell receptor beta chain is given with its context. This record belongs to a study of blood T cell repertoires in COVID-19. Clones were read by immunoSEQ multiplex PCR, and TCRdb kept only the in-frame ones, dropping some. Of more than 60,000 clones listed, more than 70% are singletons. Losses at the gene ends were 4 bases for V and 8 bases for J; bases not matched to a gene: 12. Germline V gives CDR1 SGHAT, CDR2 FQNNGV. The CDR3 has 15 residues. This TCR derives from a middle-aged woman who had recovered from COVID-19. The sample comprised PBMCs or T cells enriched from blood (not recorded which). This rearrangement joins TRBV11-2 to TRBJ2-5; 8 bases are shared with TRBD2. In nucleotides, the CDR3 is TGTGCCAGCAGCTCCGTCTCGGGACTAGTTGGTACCCAGTACTTC. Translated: CASSSVSGLVGTQYF.